The present entry profiles one T cell receptor beta chain with its context. There are 12 residues in the CDR3. The ends lost 6 bases at V and 2 bases at J; junction bases unmatched: 1. Germline-derived CDR1 and CDR2 are SNHLY and FYNNEI. Using immunoSEQ multiplex PCR, the repertoire was profiled, and TCRdb retains in-frame clones only, with some absent. The sample has a few hundred thousand clones, 82% seen once. These data come from a study of blood T cell repertoires in COVID-19. Study as a whole: The cDNA or gDNA used as material had been derived from T cells, B-cell-depleted T cells, or PBMCs.

The chain has TRBV2 and TRBJ2-7; 7 nucleotides match TRBD1. The receptor was derived from a woman of 80 years or more with acute or convalescent COVID-19. Material for sequencing was peripheral blood. The CDR3: CASRGQAYEQYF. The CDR3 region has the DNA TGTGCCAGCAGAGGACAGGCCTACGAGCAGTACTTC.